The T cell receptor beta chain under discussion was sequenced for a study of cytomegalovirus exposure and HLA in healthy donors. For the study at large: Of the donors genotyped, 398 in all, 65% to 90% fell in the Caucasian-associated ancestry cluster.

The PCR had 60 Vbeta and 13 Jbeta primers. Sequencing used immunoSEQ multiplex PCR; TCRdb keeps in-frame clones, though not all of them. This table holds about 130,000 clones, roughly 80% found once. The germline gives CDR1 SEHNR, CDR2 FQNEAQ (reference sequence). This CDR3 contains 12 residues. Study outcomes and limitations: Of the V segments, some could not be distinguished, including TRBV6-2 and TRBV6-3, and were excluded. Later analysis demonstrated an association between a missense DCLRE1C variant and TCR beta V- and J-gene trimming. For presence/absence analyses, sequencing depth was assumed to be roughly uniform across donors.

This clone was recorded once. The antigen is not known. One end of the junction does not line up with germline, which may come from a read error. V gene TRBV7-9 combines with J gene TRBJ2-7, with a possible D match to TRBD2 (5 bases). Sequencing used PBMCs. The receptor's source is a man aged 30-40 years in good health and CMV-seronegative. The CDR3 bases are TGTTCCAGCAGCTCGGGATGGGGCGAGCAGTACTTC. Its protein product is CSSSSGWGEQYF.